This note documents a single T cell receptor (beta chain) sequence. The data stem from a study of shared clonotypes between healthy human individuals. Template amounts of around 270 ng DNA, approximately 30,000 T cell genomes, were employed in unsorted PBMC replicate PCRs. Ten immunoSEQ deep assay plates were used to sequence the DNA of unsorted PBMCs. Sequencing used immunoSEQ multiplex PCR; TCRdb keeps in-frame clones, though not all of them. The sample records 75,000 to 100,000 clones, around 47% being singletons. Every contributor of samples was a Caucasian grown-up residing in Nashville, Tennessee. CDR1 is GTSNPN, CDR2 SVGIG, per germline (reference sequence). V lost 3 bases and J lost 0, with 6 bases in between. The CDR3 has 13 residues.

The V gene is TRBV30, the J gene TRBJ2-1, with D hard to call. This TCR derives from a woman aged 35 to 49 in good health. Some clones in this sample may be carry-over from other donors' samples. The specimen was PBMCs. The CDR3 bases are TGTGCCTGGAGCTTAAGCTCCTACAATGAGCAGTTCTTC. Amino acid sequence: CAWSLSSYNEQFF.